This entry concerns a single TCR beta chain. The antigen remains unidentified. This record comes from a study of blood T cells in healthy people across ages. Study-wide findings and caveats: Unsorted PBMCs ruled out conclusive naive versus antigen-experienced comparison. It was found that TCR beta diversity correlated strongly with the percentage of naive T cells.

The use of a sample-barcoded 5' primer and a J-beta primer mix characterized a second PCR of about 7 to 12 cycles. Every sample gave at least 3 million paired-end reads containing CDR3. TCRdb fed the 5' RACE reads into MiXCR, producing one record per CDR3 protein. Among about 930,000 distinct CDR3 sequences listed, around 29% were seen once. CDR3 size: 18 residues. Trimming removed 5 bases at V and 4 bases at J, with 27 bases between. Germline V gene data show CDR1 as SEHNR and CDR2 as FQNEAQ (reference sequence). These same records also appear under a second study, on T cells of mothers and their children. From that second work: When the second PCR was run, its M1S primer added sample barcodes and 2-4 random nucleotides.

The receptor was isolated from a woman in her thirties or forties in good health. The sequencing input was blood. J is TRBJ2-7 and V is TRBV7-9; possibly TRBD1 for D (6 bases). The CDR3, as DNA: TGTGCCAGCAGCCCCCGCAGCGGCGTCCACAGGGAGTTTTACGAGCAGTACTTC. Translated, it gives CASSPRSGVHREFYEQYF. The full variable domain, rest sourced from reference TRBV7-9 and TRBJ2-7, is DTGVSQNPRHKITKRGQNVTFRCDPISEHNRLYWYRQTLGQGPEFLTYFQNEAQLEKSRLLSDRFSAERPKGSFSTLEIQRTEQGDSAMYLCASSPRSGVHREFYEQYFGPGTRLTVT.